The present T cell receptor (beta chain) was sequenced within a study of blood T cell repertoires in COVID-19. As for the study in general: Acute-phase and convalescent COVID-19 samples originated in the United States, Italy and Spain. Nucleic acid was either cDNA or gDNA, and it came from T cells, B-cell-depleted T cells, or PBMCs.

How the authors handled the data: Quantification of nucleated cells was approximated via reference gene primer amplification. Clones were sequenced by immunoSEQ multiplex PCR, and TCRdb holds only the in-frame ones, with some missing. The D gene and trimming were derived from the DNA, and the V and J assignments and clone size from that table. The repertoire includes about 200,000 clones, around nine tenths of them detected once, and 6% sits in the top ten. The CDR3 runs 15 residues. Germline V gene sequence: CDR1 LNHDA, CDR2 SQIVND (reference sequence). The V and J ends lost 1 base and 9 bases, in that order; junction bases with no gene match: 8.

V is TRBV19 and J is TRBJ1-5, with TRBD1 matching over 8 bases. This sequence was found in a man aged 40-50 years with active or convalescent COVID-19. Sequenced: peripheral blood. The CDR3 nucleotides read TGTGCCAGTAGTATAGGGGGACAGGCTTATCGGCCCCAGCATTTT. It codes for CASSIGGQAYRPQHF.